This record covers a single TCR beta chain. What it binds is not known. The data were obtained in a study of beta chain features in type 1 diabetes. The CDR3 has 16 amino acids. The germline CDR1 and CDR2 sequences are SGHRS and YFSETQ. V was pared by 3 bases and J by 3 bases, with 4 bases of the junction left unmatched. Study-wide findings and caveats: When Type 1 diabetes patients were examined, their TCRB CDR3s proved moderately but significantly shorter in all four CD4+ subsets.

Sequenced material consisted of expressed TCRB transcripts (all of the isolated RNA was reverse transcribed). Some clones are missing from TCRdb's copy, which holds only in-frame ones; the method was immunoSEQ multiplex PCR. The table includes some 250,000 clones, 14% detected once. Sequencing was performed on naive CD4+ T cells from blood. The gene calls are TRBV5-1 and TRBJ2-2; 11 bases align to TRBD2. This TCR was sampled from a man younger than 40 with type 1 diabetes. This chain's CDR3 is CASSSGTSGYTGELFF. The DNA of the CDR3 is TGCGCCAGCAGCTCGGGGACTAGCGGATACACCGGGGAGCTGTTTTTT.